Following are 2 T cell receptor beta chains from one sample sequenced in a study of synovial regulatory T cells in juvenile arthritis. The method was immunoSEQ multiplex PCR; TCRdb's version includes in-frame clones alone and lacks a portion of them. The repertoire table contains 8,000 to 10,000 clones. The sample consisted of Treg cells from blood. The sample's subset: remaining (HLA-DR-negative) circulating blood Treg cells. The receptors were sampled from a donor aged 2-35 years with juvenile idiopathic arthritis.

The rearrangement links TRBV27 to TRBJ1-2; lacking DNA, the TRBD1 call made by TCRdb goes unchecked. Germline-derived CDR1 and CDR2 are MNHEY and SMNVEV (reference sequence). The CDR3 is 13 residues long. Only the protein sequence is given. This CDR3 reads CASRSTGERGYTF.

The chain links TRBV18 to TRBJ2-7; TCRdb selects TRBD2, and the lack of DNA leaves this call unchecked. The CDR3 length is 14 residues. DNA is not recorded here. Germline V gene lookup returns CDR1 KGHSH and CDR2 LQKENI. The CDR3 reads CASSPRSSDYEQYF.